Listed below are T cell receptor beta chains from one sample, sequenced in a study of T cells in Graves' hyperthyroidism and ophthalmopathy. TCRdb reprocessed the multiplex PCR reads with MiXCR, giving one entry per CDR3 protein. Among 100,000 to 130,000 distinct CDR3 sequences listed, approximately 16% were seen once. Sample: blood. The receptors come from a woman aged 45 to 65 with Graves' hyperthyroidism. CDR3s include the opening cysteine and the closing phenylalanine or tryptophan. The D gene is left open where the match is weak. For some rows the clone size is stated as once, few or many, or as a class when expanded; others skip it.

>TRBJ2-4|many|.|TRBV29-1
CSVGRRGANIQYF
TGCAGCGTCGGGAGACGGGGAGCAAACATTCAGTACTTC
>TRBJ2-1|many|TRBD2|TRBV13
CASSLVHGKLAGVNEQFF
TGTGCCAGCAGCTTAGTACACGGGAAACTAGCGGGGGTCAATGAGCAGTTCTTC
>TRBJ2-4|.|TRBD1|TRBV9
CASSAGTGADIQYF
TGTGCCAGCAGCGCCGGGACAGGGGCGGACATTCAGTACTTC
>TRBJ2-1|many|TRBD2|TRBV24-1
CATSETHGTTYNEQFF
TGTGCCACCAGTGAGACCCACGGGACTACCTACAATGAGCAGTTCTTC
>TRBJ2-7|many|.|TRBV28
CASSNLGQSAWEQYF
TGTGCCAGCAGTAACTTGGGGCAGTCGGCCTGGGAGCAGTACTTC
>TRBJ2-5|many|.|TRBV5-1
CASSPEKETQYF
TGCGCCAGCAGCCCGGAAAAAGAGACCCAGTACTTC
>TRBJ2-7|many|.|TRBV14
CASSQGSLYEQYF
TGTGCCAGCAGCCAAGGAAGTCTCTACGAGCAGTACTTC
>TRBJ2-3|many|TRBD2|TRBV7-9
CASSLMTSGRTDTQYF
TGTGCCAGCAGCTTAATGACTAGCGGACGCACAGATACGCAGTATTTT
>TRBJ2-4|few|TRBD1|TRBV28
CASSKYHSGQGAGVVKNIQYF
TGTGCCAGCAGTAAATATCACTCTGGACAGGGGGCTGGGGTTGTCAAAAACATTCAGTACTTC
>TRBJ2-5|few|.|TRBV20-1
CSAIPGAETQYF
TGCAGTGCTATCCCCGGGGCAGAGACCCAGTACTTC
>TRBJ2-1|many|.|TRBV7-2
CASSSPRGLNEQFF
TGTGCCAGCAGCTCACCTAGGGGACTCAATGAGCAGTTCTTC
>TRBJ2-1|.|TRBD2|TRBV7-9
CASSLPSGILEQFF
TGTGCCAGCAGCTTACCCAGCGGGATTCTTGAGCAGTTCTTC
>TRBJ2-2|many|TRBD1|TRBV18
CAAGGQANTGELFF
TGTGCGGCCGGGGGACAGGCGAACACCGGGGAGCTGTTTTTT
>TRBJ2-7|many|TRBD1|TRBV7-2
CASSLRRQGNEQYF
TGTGCCAGCAGCTTACGCCGACAGGGGAACGAGCAGTACTTC
>TRBJ2-1|many|.|TRBV7-3
CASSWGDPDEQFF
TGTGCCAGCAGCTGGGGGGATCCGGATGAGCAGTTCTTC
>TRBJ2-3|many|.|TRBV20-1
CSASDRLGPDTQYF
TGCAGTGCTAGTGATAGACTGGGTCCAGATACGCAGTATTTT
>TRBJ2-1|many|.|TRBV5-1
CASSIRGVAEIYNEQFF
TGCGCCAGCAGCATTCGCGGGGTAGCGGAAATCTACAATGAGCAGTTCTTC
>TRBJ1-2|many|TRBD1|TRBV27
CASSLVRPGQGSYGYTF
TGTGCCAGCAGTTTGGTGAGGCCGGGACAGGGGTCCTATGGCTACACCTTC
>TRBJ2-6|.|.|TRBV18
CASSDSISSGANVLTF
TGTGCCAGCTCGGACAGTATCAGCTCTGGGGCCAACGTCCTGACTTTC
>TRBJ2-7|.|TRBD2|TRBV5-1
CASSALRLAEFAHEQYF
TGCGCCAGCAGCGCTCTGAGACTAGCCGAATTCGCCCACGAGCAGTACTTC
>TRBJ2-2|many|.|TRBV9
CASSVGSSNTGELFF
TGTGCCAGCAGCGTAGGTAGCAGTAACACCGGGGAGCTGTTTTTT
>TRBJ2-1|.|TRBD2|TRBV2
CASSEEPGLAGANEQFF
TGTGCCAGCAGTGAAGAACCTGGACTAGCGGGAGCAAATGAGCAGTTCTTC
>TRBJ2-7|many|TRBD2|TRBV20-1
CSARAFGTSGGGQYF
TGCAGTGCTAGAGCTTTCGGGACTAGCGGGGGTGGGCAGTACTTC
>TRBJ2-1|many|TRBD2|TRBV6-1
CASTKGGRGNEQFF
TGTGCCAGCACCAAGGGCGGGAGAGGAAATGAGCAGTTCTTC
>TRBJ2-1|many|.|TRBV30
CAWSTLTSSYNEQFF
TGTGCCTGGAGTACTTTAACGAGCTCCTACAATGAGCAGTTCTTC
>TRBJ2-6|many|TRBD1|TRBV28
CASSSQGAAGANVLTF
TGTGCCAGCAGTTCGCAGGGGGCGGCTGGGGCCAACGTCCTGACTTTC
>TRBJ1-5|.|.|TRBV12-3/TRBV12-4
CASSPEGRGNQPQHF
TGTGCCAGCAGTCCAGAGGGTAGGGGCAATCAGCCCCAGCATTTT
>TRBJ2-3|many|.|TRBV27
CASRRDVTDTQYF
TGTGCCAGCAGGCGGGATGTCACAGATACGCAGTATTTT
>TRBJ2-1|.|.|TRBV10-3
CAIGVGDRKNYNEQFF
TGTGCCATCGGCGTGGGGGACCGTAAAAACTACAATGAGCAGTTCTTC
>TRBJ1-2|many|TRBD1|TRBV28
CASSLLTGGLYGYTF
TGTGCCAGCAGTTTACTGACAGGGGGCCTCTATGGCTACACCTTC
>TRBJ2-1|many|.|TRBV7-9
CASSYSNNEQFF
TGTGCCAGCAGCTATAGTAACAATGAGCAGTTCTTC
>TRBJ2-1|many|TRBD2|TRBV3-1
CASSRGLDSSYNEQFF
TGTGCCAGCAGCAGGGGACTAGATAGCTCCTACAATGAGCAGTTCTTC
>TRBJ2-5|many|.|TRBV18
CASSPLNRQLQETQYF
TGTGCCAGCTCACCTTTAAACCGGCAGCTTCAAGAGACCCAGTACTTC